These 14 T cell receptor beta chains came from one sample sequenced in a study of blood T cell repertoires in COVID-19 (dated by TCRdb to 2018 to 2021). The library relied on the immunoSEQ multiplex PCR assay. TCRdb mirrors the immuneACCESS table, restricted to in-frame sequences. Some clones are absent from its copies; in checked studies, under half trace to an unresolved V gene, and the reason for the others is unknown. The sample records approximately 170,000 clones, roughly nine tenths of which are singletons. The ten largest account for 3% to 4% of the sample. The source material was peripheral blood. These receptors were obtained from a woman in her 70s with acute or convalescent COVID-19.

The chain recombines TRBV19 with TRBJ1-2; D is ambiguous. The CDR3 is 18 amino acids. Looked up from germline, CDR1 is LNHDA and CDR2 is SQIVND (reference sequence). V was pared by 3 bases and J by 4 bases, with 24 bases between. CDR3 sequence (DNA): TGTGCCAGTAGTATCGGGCGCTCCGGGATATTGGTAACCTATGGCTACACCTTC. Translating it yields CASSIGRSGILVTYGYTF.

The chain combines TRBV9 with TRBJ2-5; perhaps TRBD2 as D (5 bases). Trimming cost V 4 bases and J 5 bases, with 18 bases left between them. The germline CDR1 and CDR2 sequences are SGDLS and YYNGEE. This CDR3 spans 15 amino acids. CDR3 nucleotide sequence: TGTGCCAGCAGCCGGAGACACGGGAACCGGGAGACCCAGTACTTC. It yields the protein CASSRRHGNRETQYF.

This clone has only one observation. The chain carries TRBV7-2 and TRBJ2-5; D call uncertain. Trimming cost V 0 bases and J 2 bases, with 7 bases left between them. The CDR3 spans 14 residues. Germline loops: CDR1 SGHTA, CDR2 FQGNSA. The CDR3 DNA reads TGTGCCAGCAGCTTAGCGCCCGGGCAAGAGACCCAGTACTTC. Its translation is CASSLAPGQETQYF.

The CDR3 bases are TGTGCCAGCAGCTTAACAGGGTTTCGTCAGCCCCAGCATTTT. Translated, it gives CASSLTGFRQPQHF. The rearrangement uses TRBV7-2 and TRBJ1-5, with D perhaps TRBD1 (6 bases). The V end lost 2 bases, the J end lost 6 bases, and 11 bases lay between the germline ends. The germline gives CDR1 SGHTA, CDR2 FQGNSA. CDR3 length: 14 amino acids. Together with reference TRBV7-2 and TRBJ1-5, the CDR3 gives the full variable domain: GAGVSQSPSNKVTEKGKDVELRCDPISGHTALYWYRQSLGQGLEFLIYFQGNSAPDKSGLPSDRFSAERTGGSVSTLTIQRTQQEDSAVYLCASSLTGFRQPQHFGDGTRLSIL.

The chain has TRBV12-3 or TRBV12-4 and TRBJ1-4; D uncertain. The CDR3 runs to 12 residues. Trimming took 3 bases from V and 7 from J, leaving 6 bases between them. DNA for the CDR3: TGTGCCAGCAGTTTCAACGGTGAAAAACTGTTTTTT. Residues: CASSFNGEKLFF.

The gene calls are TRBV7-2 and TRBJ2-7, with 10 positions matching TRBD2. From germline, CDR1 is SGHTA and CDR2 FQGNSA. The CDR3 extends over 15 amino acids. V gave up 3 bases and J gave up 3 bases; unmatched junction bases: 5. CDR3 sequence (DNA): TGTGCCAGCAGCTTGGCTAGCGGGGGTTACTACGAGCAGTACTTC. Translated, it gives CASSLASGGYYEQYF. Full variable domain (missing parts from reference TRBV7-2 and TRBJ2-7): GAGVSQSPSNKVTEKGKDVELRCDPISGHTALYWYRQSLGQGLEFLIYFQGNSAPDKSGLPSDRFSAERTGGSVSTLTIQRTQQEDSAVYLCASSLASGGYYEQYFGPGTRLTVT.

This clone was observed a single time. The chain employs TRBV7-9 and TRBJ2-2; TRBD2 agrees at 13 bases. V lost 6 bases to trimming and J lost 5 bases; unmatched junction nucleotides: 9. This CDR3 spans 17 amino acids. Germline assignment: CDR1 SEHNR and CDR2 FQNEAQ (reference sequence). The CDR3 protein is CASSSTSGGIQTGELFF. Here the CDR3 DNA reads TGTGCCAGCAGTTCGACTAGCGGGGGGATTCAAACCGGGGAGCTGTTTTTT.

This sequence joins TRBV7-9 and TRBJ2-7, with 7 bases that match TRBD1. The J segment lost 2 bases and the V segment lost 1 base, leaving 8 bases of the junction unmatched. Looked up from germline, CDR1 is SEHNR and CDR2 is FQNEAQ (reference sequence). This CDR3 region has 16 residues. As DNA, the CDR3 is TGTGCCAGCAGCTTAGGCCCGGGACAGCTCACCTACGAGCAGTACTTC. It translates to CASSLGPGQLTYEQYF.

V usage is TRBV7-2 and J usage is TRBJ2-3, with 10 bases identical to TRBD1. CDR3 size: 16 residues. Germline CDR1 SGHTA, CDR2 FQGNSA. The V and J ends lost 0 bases and 6 bases, in that order; junction bases with no gene match: 6. CDR3 bases: TGTGCCAGCAGCTTAGCGGGTTGGGGACAGGGGGATACGCAGTATTTT. It codes for CASSLAGWGQGDTQYF. Full variable domain (missing parts from reference TRBV7-2 and TRBJ2-3): GAGVSQSPSNKVTEKGKDVELRCDPISGHTALYWYRQSLGQGLEFLIYFQGNSAPDKSGLPSDRFSAERTGGSVSTLTIQRTQQEDSAVYLCASSLAGWGQGDTQYFGPGTRLTVL.

This clone was found a few times. This chain connects TRBV6-1 to TRBJ2-7, with 8 bases identical to TRBD1. The CDR3 covers 15 residues. Germline V gene data show CDR1 as MNHNS and CDR2 as SASEGT. The ends lost 3 bases at V and 3 bases at J; junction bases unmatched: 7. This CDR3 reads CASSDGTGGGYEQYF. The CDR3 bases are TGTGCCAGCAGTGACGGGACAGGAGGCGGCTACGAGCAGTACTTC.

V usage is TRBV28 and J usage is TRBJ2-3; TRBD1 matches at 7 bases. This CDR3 has 15 residues. Germline assignment: CDR1 MDHEN and CDR2 SYDVKM. With 2 bases clipped from V and 4 bases from J, the junction kept 6 bases outside the gene matches. CDR3 sequence (DNA): TGTGCCAGCAGTTTAGGGAGACAGGGCCCAGATACGCAGTATTTT. Its protein product is CASSLGRQGPDTQYF.

The genes are TRBV6-5 and TRBJ1-2, with 7 nucleotides matching TRBD1. CDR3 size: 14 residues. Trimming at V came to 6 bases and at J to 4 bases, leaving 8 bases not matched to a gene. Germline loops: CDR1 MNHEY, CDR2 SVGAGI. The CDR3, as DNA: TGTGCCAGCAGACCCGGGACAGCTTCCTATGGCTACACCTTC. Protein product: CASRPGTASYGYTF.

Only a few counts were recorded for this clone. V gene TRBV7-8 combines with J gene TRBJ1-4, with D possibly TRBD1 on 6 matching bases. V was trimmed by 0 bases and J by 10 bases, leaving 15 bases between them. The CDR3 sequence is 15 residues long. Germline loops: CDR1 SGHVS, CDR2 FQNEAQ. The CDR3 reads CASSLASQGSGKLFF. In DNA, the CDR3 is TGTGCCAGCAGCTTAGCGAGCCAGGGGTCCGGAAAACTGTTTTTT.

Comment on this clone: A junction end diverges from the germline sequence, so it may reflect a read error. CDR3 bases: TGTGCCAGTCGTATGTCCGCAGGGAGGACAGATACGCAGTATTTT. Its protein is CASRMSAGRTDTQYF. The chain employs TRBV19 and TRBJ2-3; a weak D match, TRBD2 (6 bases). The CDR3 runs 15 residues. CDR1 is LNHDA, CDR2 SQIVND, per germline (reference sequence). Drawing the rest from reference TRBV19 and TRBJ2-3, the complete variable domain is DGGITQSPKYLFRKEGQNVTLSCEQNLNHDAMYWYRQDPGQGLRLIYYSQIVNDFQKGDIAEGYSVSREKKESFPLTVTSAQKNPTAFYLCASRMSAGRTDTQYFGPGTRLTVL.